This TCR beta chain appears in the sequencing data of a study of radiation and T cells in renal cell carcinoma. Time point denoted: blood 4 weeks post-SBRT, at nephrectomy. Treatment: 15 Gy SBRT to primary tumor, nephrectomy 4 weeks later. Serial blood draws occurred at baseline and 2 and 4 weeks post-SBRT. The tumor was a clear cell renal cell carcinoma. Trimming took off 10 bases at V and 8 bases at J, with 12 bases between the two ends. This CDR3 is built from 12 residues. In germline, CDR1 is MNHNS, CDR2 SASEGT. This clone was seen more than once but under ten times. Using immunoSEQ multiplex PCR, the repertoire was profiled, and TCRdb retains in-frame clones only, with some absent. This table has 150,000 to 200,000 clones, approximately 90% appearing once.

The receptor was isolated from a woman between 45 and 65 years old with renal cell carcinoma. The V call is TRBV6-1, the J call TRBJ1-6; D call uncertain. The material sequenced was blood, taken from a patient whose treatment included radiotherapy and nephrectomy. CDR3 amino acids: CAIHGRDSPLHF. The DNA of the CDR3 is TGTGCCATTCACGGGAGGGATTCACCCCTCCACTTT.